The 22 T cell receptor beta chains presented below share a single source sample, sequenced in a study of beta chain features in type 1 diabetes. Notes on the study in general: TCRB CDR3s from Type 1 diabetes patients were moderately but significantly shorter in all four CD4+ subsets.

The antigens of these receptors remain unknown. Sequenced material consisted of expressed TCRB transcripts (all of the isolated RNA was reverse transcribed). TCRdb's copy holds only in-frame clones and misses some; the assay was immunoSEQ multiplex PCR. The sample shows about 160,000 clones, about 9.4% of them seen only once. Input material: central memory CD4+ T cells from blood. All receptors derive from a man aged 25-40 years with type 1 diabetes.

This clone has more than one count but fewer than ten. This chain connects TRBV14 to TRBJ2-2; 7 bases match TRBD2. CDR3 size: 16 residues. Germline lookup yields CDR1 SGHDN and CDR2 FVKESK. Trimming took 0 bases from V and 5 from J; bases not matched to a gene: 6. CDR3 nucleotide sequence: TGTGCCAGCAGCCAAGATAGGCTAGCGGTGACCGGGGAGCTGTTTTTT. Residues: CASSQDRLAVTGELFF.

This chain links TRBV9 with TRBJ2-1; 10 bases align to TRBD2. This CDR3 has 16 amino acids. The germline gives CDR1 SGDLS, CDR2 YYNGEE. V shed 4 bases and J 5 bases; nucleotides not matched to a gene: 9. The CDR3 DNA follows: TGTGCCAGCAGCAGGGTCGGGACTAGCGCCGACAATGAGCAGTTCTTC. Amino acid sequence: CASSRVGTSADNEQFF.

This clone was seen repeatedly, ten times or more. V and J are TRBV7-9 and TRBJ2-5; D possibly corresponds to TRBD1 (5 bases). V dropped 4 bases and J dropped 5 bases, with 14 bases sitting between them. This CDR3 has 14 residues. Germline CDR1 reads SEHNR; CDR2 reads FQNEAQ (reference sequence). CDR3 residues: CASSSRGSGETQYF. In nucleotides, the CDR3 is TGTGCCAGCAGCTCTAGGGGTTCGGGCGAGACCCAGTACTTC.

This clone occurred a few times. V usage is TRBV6-6 and J usage is TRBJ2-7; TRBD1 is a possible D gene (5 bases). Germline V gene data show CDR1 as MNHNY and CDR2 as SVGAGI (reference sequence). The CDR3 is 14 residues long. Trimming shortened V by 2 bases and J by 5 bases, and 13 bases separated the two germline ends. The CDR3 DNA reads TGTGCCAGCAGTTACCACCAGGGTTCCGACGAGCAGTACTTC. It codes for CASSYHQGSDEQYF.

This chain joins TRBV6-6 and TRBJ1-1; D gene unclear. This CDR3 contains 16 residues. Germline V gene lookup returns CDR1 MNHNY and CDR2 SVGAGI (reference sequence). V was cut by 6 bases and J by 4 bases, with 21 bases left in between. This chain's CDR3 is CASRPGQRASTTEAFF. The CDR3 coding sequence is TGTGCCAGCAGACCAGGTCAGAGGGCAAGTACCACTGAAGCTTTCTTT.

The chain has TRBV7-2 and TRBJ1-1; 8 nucleotides align to TRBD1. This CDR3 comprises 15 residues. In germline, CDR1 is SGHTA, CDR2 FQGNSA. V lost 5 bases, J lost 1 base, and 6 bases stayed unmatched. The CDR3 DNA reads as TGTGCCAGCAGCGGATCCGGGACAGGGAACACTGAAGCTTTCTTT. As protein: CASSGSGTGNTEAFF.

The chain uses TRBV4-1 and TRBJ1-4; D is undetermined. V lost 0 bases to trimming and J lost 8 bases, with 19 bases between them. The CDR3 covers 17 residues. Germline CDR1 reads MGHRA; CDR2 reads YSYEKL. CDR3 region: CASSQDWRGGAGEKLFF. As DNA, the CDR3 is TGCGCCAGCAGCCAAGATTGGCGGGGAGGAGCGGGAGAAAAACTGTTTTTT.

For this clone: At one of its ends the junction is not consistent with the germline gene, which may arise from a read error. The rearrangement uses TRBV28 and TRBJ2-3; D is undetermined. The germline V gene has CDR1 MDHEN and CDR2 SYDVKM. This CDR3 is 13 amino acids long. CDR3 nucleotides: TGTGCCTCTCATTTTACCACTTTTTCCCCCTTTGAATTT. Translated, it gives CASHFTTFSPFEF. Filled out from reference TRBV28 and TRBJ2-3, the complete variable domain reads DVKVTQSSRYLVKRTGEKVFLECVQDMDHENMFWYRQDPGLGLRLIYFSYDVKMKEKGDIPEGYSVSREKKERFSLILESASTNQTSMYLCASHFTTFSPFEFGPGTRLTVL.

The chain joins TRBV7-2 to TRBJ2-1; TRBD2 aligns across 11 bases. Germline-derived CDR1 and CDR2 are SGHTA and FQGNSA. Trimming at V came to 5 bases and at J to 10 bases, leaving 13 bases not matched to a gene. The length of the CDR3 is 16 residues. This chain's CDR3 is CASSAQGLAELREQFF. The CDR3 DNA reads as TGTGCCAGCAGCGCCCAGGGACTAGCGGAACTTAGGGAGCAGTTCTTC.

The chain links TRBV10-3 to TRBJ1-5; D uncertain. V shed 0 bases and J shed 3 bases, with 12 bases lying between them. Germline V lookup: CDR1 ENHRY, CDR2 SYGVKD. This CDR3 is built from 16 residues. For the CDR3, the DNA is TGTGCCATCAGTGAGTCCTGGGGAGTCGACAATCAGCCCCAGCATTTT. Amino acid sequence: CAISESWGVDNQPQHF.

This clone has only a few counts. The chain joins TRBV30 to TRBJ2-7; D is unclear. CDR1 and CDR2 from the germline V gene are GTSNPN and SVGIG (reference sequence). CDR3 length: 12 residues. V was cut by 3 bases and J by 4 bases, with 10 bases left in between. The CDR3 nucleotides read TGTGCCTGGAGCCTCGGGTCTTACGAGCAGTACTTC. The encoded protein is CAWSLGSYEQYF.

J is TRBJ2-1 and V is TRBV2, with 7 bases identical to TRBD1. This CDR3 is built from 14 residues. Germline CDR1 SNHLY, CDR2 FYNNEI. V was clipped by 6 bases and J by 2 bases; unmatched bases: 4. The chain's CDR3 is CASRETGTYNEQFF. Here the CDR3 DNA reads TGTGCCAGCAGGGAGACAGGGACCTACAATGAGCAGTTCTTC. Based on the CDR3 plus reference TRBV2 and TRBJ2-1, the full variable domain is EPEVTQTPSHQVTQMGQEVILRCVPISNHLYFYWYRQILGQKVEFLVSFYNNEISEKSEIFDDQFSVERPDGSNFTLKIRSTKLEDSAMYFCASRETGTYNEQFFGPGTRLTVL.

The chain has TRBV5-1 and TRBJ1-2; D gene uncertain. The CDR3 runs to 13 residues. V lost 0 bases and J lost 5, with 8 bases in between. Germline values: CDR1 SGHRS, CDR2 YFSETQ. The CDR3 coding sequence is TGCGCCAGCAGCTTGGTGGCGGATTATGGCTACACCTTC. Its translation is CASSLVADYGYTF.

The chain links TRBV14 to TRBJ2-7, with D unclear. The germline gives CDR1 SGHDN, CDR2 FVKESK. Trimming shortened V by 2 bases and J by 3 bases, and 5 bases separated the two germline ends. There are 12 residues in the CDR3. CDR3 protein: CASSQSGYEQYF. The CDR3 DNA reads as TGTGCCAGCAGCCAATCCGGCTACGAGCAGTACTTC.

This clone was counted a few times. The chain uses TRBV7-2 and TRBJ2-1; D is ambiguous. Germline CDR1 reads SGHTA; CDR2 reads FQGNSA. The CDR3 length is 16 residues. V lost 6 bases, J lost 2 bases, and 17 bases lay in between. The CDR3 nucleotides read TGTGCCAGCAGACCTTCTTCGCGCGGAACCTACAATGAGCAGTTCTTC. The encoded protein is CASRPSSRGTYNEQFF.

The table lists this clone with a count of one. The V call is TRBV6-1, the J call TRBJ2-1; 7 nucleotides agree with TRBD2. Trimming cost V 7 bases and J 9 bases; bases outside gene matches: 15. This CDR3 region has 15 residues. The germline CDR1 and CDR2 sequences are MNHNS and SASEGT. The CDR3 DNA reads TGTGCCAGCATCTTCGGGAGGTCCTCGGGGGGTGAGCAGTTCTTC. This translates into CASIFGRSSGGEQFF.

The chain couples TRBV6-6 to TRBJ1-5, with 8 bases matching TRBD1. Per the germline V gene, CDR1 is MNHNY and CDR2 is SVGAGI (reference sequence). Trimming at V came to 7 bases and at J to 6 bases, leaving 5 bases not matched to a gene. CDR3 length: 13 amino acids. CDR3 nucleotides: TGTGCCAGCACCAAGACAGGGGCTCAGCCCCAGCATTTT. This gives the protein CASTKTGAQPQHF.

This CDR3 is CASSTLGGDEQYF. CDR3 bases: TGTGCCAGCAGTACCCTCGGAGGCGACGAGCAGTACTTC. The gene calls are TRBV5-6 and TRBJ2-7, with D tentatively TRBD2 (5 bases). The germline V gene encodes CDR1 SGHDT and CDR2 YYEEEE. The CDR3 sequence is 13 residues long. V gave up 5 bases and J gave up 5 bases, with 14 bases separating them. Based on the CDR3 plus reference TRBV5-6 and TRBJ2-7, the full variable domain is DAGVTQSPTHLIKTRGQQVTLRCSPKSGHDTVSWYQQALGQGPQFIFQYYEEEERQRGNFPDRFSGHQFPNYSSELNVNALLLGDSALYLCASSTLGGDEQYFGPGTRLTVT.

V and J are TRBV5-4 and TRBJ1-1, with 10 bases fitting TRBD1. The CDR3 runs 14 residues. Germline values: CDR1 SGHNT, CDR2 YYREEE (reference sequence). With 4 bases clipped from V and 5 bases from J, the junction kept 5 bases outside the gene matches. The CDR3 here is CASSPTGGETEAFF. CDR3 coding DNA: TGTGCCAGCAGCCCGACAGGGGGCGAAACTGAAGCTTTCTTT.

The rearrangement links TRBV25-1 to TRBJ1-1, with 7 positions matching TRBD1. Germline-derived CDR1 and CDR2 are MGHDK and SYGVNS. With V trimmed by 7 bases and J by 1 base, 6 bases remained unmatched. The CDR3 contains 14 residues. The CDR3 nucleotides read TGTGCCAGCATGAAAGGGGGCAGGAACACTGAAGCTTTCTTT. It encodes CASMKGGRNTEAFF.

The chain links TRBV5-6 to TRBJ1-1; 7 bases map to TRBD1. This CDR3 is built from 13 residues. CDR1 is SGHDT and CDR2 is YYEEEE in the germline V gene. V dropped 4 bases and J dropped 1; count of bases not matched to a gene: 1. The CDR3 DNA follows: TGTGCCAGCAGCCACAGGGGGAACACTGAAGCTTTCTTT. Translating gives CASSHRGNTEAFF.

This clone was found a few times. The chain recombines TRBV7-9 with TRBJ2-1; a possible D gene is TRBD1 (5 bases). Germline V gives CDR1 SEHNR, CDR2 FQNEAQ (reference sequence). V was shortened by 5 bases and J by 4 bases, with 18 bases between the two germline ends. The CDR3 has 16 amino acids. CDR3 nucleotide sequence: TGTGCCAGCAGCCCGGAAGGAGTAGGGGAATACAATGAGCAGTTCTTC. Translation gives CASSPEGVGEYNEQFF.